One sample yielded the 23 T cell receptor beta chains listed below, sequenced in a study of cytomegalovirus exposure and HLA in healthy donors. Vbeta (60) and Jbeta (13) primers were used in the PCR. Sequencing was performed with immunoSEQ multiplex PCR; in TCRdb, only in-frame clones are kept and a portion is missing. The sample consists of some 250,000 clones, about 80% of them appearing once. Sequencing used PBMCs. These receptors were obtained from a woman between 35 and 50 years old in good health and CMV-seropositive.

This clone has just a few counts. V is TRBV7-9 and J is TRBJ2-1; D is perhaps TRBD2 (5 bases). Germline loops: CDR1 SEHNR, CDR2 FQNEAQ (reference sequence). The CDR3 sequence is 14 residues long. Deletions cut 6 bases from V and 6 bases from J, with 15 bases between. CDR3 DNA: TGTGCCAGCAGGTTAACAGCGGACGTCAATGAGCAGTTCTTC. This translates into CASRLTADVNEQFF. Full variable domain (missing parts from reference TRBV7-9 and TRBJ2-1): DTGVSQNPRHKITKRGQNVTFRCDPISEHNRLYWYRQTLGQGPEFLTYFQNEAQLEKSRLLSDRFSAERPKGSFSTLEIQRTEQGDSAMYLCASRLTADVNEQFFGPGTRLTVL.

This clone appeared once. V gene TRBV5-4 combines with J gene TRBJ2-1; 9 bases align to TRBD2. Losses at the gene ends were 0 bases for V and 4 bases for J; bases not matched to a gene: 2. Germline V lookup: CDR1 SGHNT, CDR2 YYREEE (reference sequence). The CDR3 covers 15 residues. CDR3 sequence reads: CASSLASGGYNEQFF. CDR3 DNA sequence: TGTGCCAGCAGCTTGGCGAGCGGGGGGTACAATGAGCAGTTCTTC. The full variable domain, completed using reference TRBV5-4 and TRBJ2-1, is ETGVTQSPTHLIKTRGQQVTLRCSSQSGHNTVSWYQQALGQGPQFIFQYYREEENGRGNFPPRFSGLQFPNYSSELNVNALELDDSALYLCASSLASGGYNEQFFGPGTRLTVL.

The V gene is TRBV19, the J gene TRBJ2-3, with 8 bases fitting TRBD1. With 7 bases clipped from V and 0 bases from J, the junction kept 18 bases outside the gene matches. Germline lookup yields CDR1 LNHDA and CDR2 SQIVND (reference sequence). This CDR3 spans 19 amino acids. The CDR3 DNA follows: TGTGCCAGTACTGGAACCGGGACAGGAGCCAGTCCAAGCACAGATACGCAGTATTTT. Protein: CASTGTGTGASPSTDTQYF.

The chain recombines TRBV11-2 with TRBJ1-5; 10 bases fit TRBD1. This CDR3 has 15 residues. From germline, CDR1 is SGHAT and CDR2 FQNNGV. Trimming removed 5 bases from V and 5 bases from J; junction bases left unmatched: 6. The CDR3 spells CASSPTGTGDQPQHF. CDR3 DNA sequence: TGTGCCAGCAGCCCAACCGGGACAGGGGATCAGCCCCAGCATTTT.

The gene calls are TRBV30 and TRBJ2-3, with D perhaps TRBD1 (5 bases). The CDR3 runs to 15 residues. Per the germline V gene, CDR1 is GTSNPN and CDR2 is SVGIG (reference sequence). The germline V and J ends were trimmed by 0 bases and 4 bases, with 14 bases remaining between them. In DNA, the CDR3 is TGTGCCTGGAGTGTAGGTCAGGGTGGTTCAGATACGCAGTATTTT. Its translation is CAWSVGQGGSDTQYF.

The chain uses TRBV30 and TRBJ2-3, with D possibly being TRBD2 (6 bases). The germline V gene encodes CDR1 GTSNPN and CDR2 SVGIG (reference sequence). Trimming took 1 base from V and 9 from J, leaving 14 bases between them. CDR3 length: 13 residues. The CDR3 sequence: CAWSGTHGGTQYF. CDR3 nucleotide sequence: TGTGCCTGGAGTGGGACGCACGGAGGGACGCAGTATTTT.

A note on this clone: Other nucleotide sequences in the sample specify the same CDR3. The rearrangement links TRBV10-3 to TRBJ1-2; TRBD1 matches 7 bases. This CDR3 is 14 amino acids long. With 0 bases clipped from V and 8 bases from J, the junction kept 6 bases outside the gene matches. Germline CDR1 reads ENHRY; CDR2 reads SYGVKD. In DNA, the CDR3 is TGTGCCATCAGTGAGTCAGGGCAGGGGGACGGCTACACCTTC. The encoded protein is CAISESGQGDGYTF.

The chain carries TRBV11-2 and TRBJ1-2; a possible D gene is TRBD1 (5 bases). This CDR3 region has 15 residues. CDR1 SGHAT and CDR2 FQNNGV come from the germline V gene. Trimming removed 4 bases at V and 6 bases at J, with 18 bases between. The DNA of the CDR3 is TGTGCCAGCAGCTCCGGGAGTGGGGGGAGGAATGGCTACACCTTC. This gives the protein CASSSGSGGRNGYTF.

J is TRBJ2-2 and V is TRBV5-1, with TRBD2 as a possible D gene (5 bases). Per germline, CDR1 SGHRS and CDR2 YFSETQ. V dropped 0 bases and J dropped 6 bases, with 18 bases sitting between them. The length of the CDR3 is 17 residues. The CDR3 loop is CASSLVGSPAGPGELFF. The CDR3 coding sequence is TGCGCCAGCAGCTTGGTTGGCTCCCCTGCGGGTCCCGGGGAGCTGTTTTTT.

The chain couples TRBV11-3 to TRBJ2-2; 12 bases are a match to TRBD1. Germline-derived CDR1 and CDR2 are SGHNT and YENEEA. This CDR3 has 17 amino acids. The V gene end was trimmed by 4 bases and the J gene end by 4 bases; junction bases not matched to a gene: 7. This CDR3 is CASSSPGQGAVTGELFF. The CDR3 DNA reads TGTGCCAGCAGCTCCCCGGGACAGGGGGCTGTCACCGGGGAGCTGTTTTTT.

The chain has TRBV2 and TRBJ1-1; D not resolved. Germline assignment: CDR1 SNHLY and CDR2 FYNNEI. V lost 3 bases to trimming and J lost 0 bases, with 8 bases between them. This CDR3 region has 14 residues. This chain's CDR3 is CASSDEAMNTEAFF. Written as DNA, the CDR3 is TGTGCCAGCAGTGATGAGGCAATGAACACTGAAGCTTTCTTT.

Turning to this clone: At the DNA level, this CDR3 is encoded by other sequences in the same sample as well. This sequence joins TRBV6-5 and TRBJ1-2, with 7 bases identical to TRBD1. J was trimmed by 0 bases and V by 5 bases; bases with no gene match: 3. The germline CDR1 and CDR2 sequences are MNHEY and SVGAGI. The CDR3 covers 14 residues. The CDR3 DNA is TGTGCCAGCAGTCGGGACAGTTCTAACTATGGCTACACCTTC. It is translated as CASSRDSSNYGYTF.

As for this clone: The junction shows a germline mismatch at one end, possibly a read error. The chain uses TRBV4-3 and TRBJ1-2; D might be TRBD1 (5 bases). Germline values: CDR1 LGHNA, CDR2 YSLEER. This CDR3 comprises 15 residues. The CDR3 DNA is TGCGCCAGAAGCCGGGACTGGGAGGGCGGGTTTGGCTACACCTTC. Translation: CARSRDWEGGFGYTF.

In nucleotides, the CDR3 is TGTGCCAGCAGCTTGCTACGGGGAGTGGTCACCGGGGAGCTGTTTTTT. It codes for CASSLLRGVVTGELFF. The chain employs TRBV13 and TRBJ2-2, with a weak D call TRBD2 (5 bases). V lost 3 bases and J 4 bases, leaving 15 bases between the germline ends. Germline loops: CDR1 PRHDT, CDR2 FYEKMQ (reference sequence). The CDR3 is 16 residues long.

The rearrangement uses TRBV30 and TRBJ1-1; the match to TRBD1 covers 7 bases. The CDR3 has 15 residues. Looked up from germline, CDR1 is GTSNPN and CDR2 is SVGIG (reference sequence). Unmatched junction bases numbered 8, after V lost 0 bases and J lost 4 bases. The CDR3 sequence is CAWSVLDRVGTEAFF. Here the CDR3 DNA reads TGTGCCTGGAGTGTGTTAGACAGGGTCGGCACTGAAGCTTTCTTT. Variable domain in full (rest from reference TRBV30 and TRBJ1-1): SQTIHQWPATLVQPVGSPLSLECTVEGTSNPNLYWYRQAAGRGLQLLFYSVGIGQISSEVPQNLSASRPQDRQFILSSKKLLLSDSGFYLCAWSVLDRVGTEAFFGQGTRLTVV.

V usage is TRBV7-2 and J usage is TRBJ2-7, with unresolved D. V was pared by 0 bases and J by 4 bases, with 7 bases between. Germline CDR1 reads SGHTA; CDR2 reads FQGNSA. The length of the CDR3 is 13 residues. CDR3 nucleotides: TGTGCCAGCAGCTTAGCGTTTACTTACGAGCAGTACTTC. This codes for CASSLAFTYEQYF.

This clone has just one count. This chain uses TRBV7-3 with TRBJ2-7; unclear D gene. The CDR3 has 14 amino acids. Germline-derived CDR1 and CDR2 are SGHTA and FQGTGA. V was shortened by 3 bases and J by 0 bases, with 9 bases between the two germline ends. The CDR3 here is CASSFDASSYEQYF. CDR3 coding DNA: TGTGCCAGCAGCTTTGATGCGAGCTCCTACGAGCAGTACTTC. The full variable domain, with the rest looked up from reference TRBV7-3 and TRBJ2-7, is GAGVSQTPSNKVTEKGKYVELRCDPISGHTALYWYRQSLGQGPEFLIYFQGTGAADDSGLPNDRFFAVRPEGSVSTLKIQRTERGDSAVYLCASSFDASSYEQYFGPGTRLTVT.

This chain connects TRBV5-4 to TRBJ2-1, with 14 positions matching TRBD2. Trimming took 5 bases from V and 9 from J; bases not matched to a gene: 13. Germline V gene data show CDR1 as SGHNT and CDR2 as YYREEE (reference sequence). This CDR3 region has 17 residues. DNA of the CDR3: TGTGCCAGCAGGGACCTGGGACTAGCGGGAGAGGGAGGTGAGCAGTTCTTC. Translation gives CASRDLGLAGEGGEQFF.

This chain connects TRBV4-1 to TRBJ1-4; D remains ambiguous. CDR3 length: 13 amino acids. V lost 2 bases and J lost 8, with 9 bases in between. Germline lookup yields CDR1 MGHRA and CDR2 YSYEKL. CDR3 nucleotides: TGCGCCAGCAGCCAATTAGTATGGGAAAAACTGTTTTTT. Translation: CASSQLVWEKLFF.

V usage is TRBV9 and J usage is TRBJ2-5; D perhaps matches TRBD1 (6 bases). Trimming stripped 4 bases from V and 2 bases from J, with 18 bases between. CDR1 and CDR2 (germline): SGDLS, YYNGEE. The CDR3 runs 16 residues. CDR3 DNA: TGTGCCAGCAGCACCAGTTGGGGGCGACCTCAAGAGACCCAGTACTTC. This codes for CASSTSWGRPQETQYF.

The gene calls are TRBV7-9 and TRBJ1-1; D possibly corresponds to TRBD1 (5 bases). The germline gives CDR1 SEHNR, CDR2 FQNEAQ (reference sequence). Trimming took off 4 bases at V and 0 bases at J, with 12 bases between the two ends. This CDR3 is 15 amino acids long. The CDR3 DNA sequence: TGTGCCAGCAGCTCGACAGTCTCGATGAACACTGAAGCTTTCTTT. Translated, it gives CASSSTVSMNTEAFF.

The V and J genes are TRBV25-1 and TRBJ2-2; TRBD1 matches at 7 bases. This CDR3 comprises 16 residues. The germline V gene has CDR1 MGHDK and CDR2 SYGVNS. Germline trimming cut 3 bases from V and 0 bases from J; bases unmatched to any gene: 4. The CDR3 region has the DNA TGTGCCAGCAGTGACCTGGGACAGACGAACACCGGGGAGCTGTTTTTT. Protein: CASSDLGQTNTGELFF.

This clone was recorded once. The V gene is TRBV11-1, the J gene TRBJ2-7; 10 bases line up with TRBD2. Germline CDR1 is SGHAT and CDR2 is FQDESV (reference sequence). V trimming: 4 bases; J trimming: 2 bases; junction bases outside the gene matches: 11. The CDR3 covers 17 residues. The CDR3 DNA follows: TGTGCCAGCAGCTCCCTAGCGGGGGCAACTCGGACCTACGAGCAGTACTTC. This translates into CASSSLAGATRTYEQYF.